This T cell receptor (beta chain) was identified during a study of T cells in Graves' hyperthyroidism and ophthalmopathy. If no ophthalmopathy progression occurred within 18 months, Graves' hyperthyroidism was stable. This clonotype was counted ten times or more. Researchers took RNA transcripts and amplified the TCR beta CDR3 regions from them. RT-PCR in the first round (using the HTBI primer set) targeted the TCR CDR3. TCRdb fed the multiplex PCR reads into MiXCR, producing one record per CDR3 protein. Of approximately 520,000 distinct CDR3 sequences detected, about a fifth appear once; the ten largest clones hold about 25%. Trimming took 4 bases from V and 6 from J, leaving 24 bases between them. CDR3 length: 17 amino acids. Per the germline V gene, CDR1 is MDHEN and CDR2 is SYDVKM.

The TCR comes from a man in his late teens or twenties with Graves' hyperthyroidism. The J gene is TRBJ1-1, the V gene TRBV28, with D possibly being TRBD1 (5 bases). Input material: blood. The CDR3 here is CASSSLFNQQGLAEAFF. The CDR3, as DNA: TGTGCCAGCAGTTCTCTATTTAATCAGCAGGGTCTTGCTGAAGCTTTCTTT.